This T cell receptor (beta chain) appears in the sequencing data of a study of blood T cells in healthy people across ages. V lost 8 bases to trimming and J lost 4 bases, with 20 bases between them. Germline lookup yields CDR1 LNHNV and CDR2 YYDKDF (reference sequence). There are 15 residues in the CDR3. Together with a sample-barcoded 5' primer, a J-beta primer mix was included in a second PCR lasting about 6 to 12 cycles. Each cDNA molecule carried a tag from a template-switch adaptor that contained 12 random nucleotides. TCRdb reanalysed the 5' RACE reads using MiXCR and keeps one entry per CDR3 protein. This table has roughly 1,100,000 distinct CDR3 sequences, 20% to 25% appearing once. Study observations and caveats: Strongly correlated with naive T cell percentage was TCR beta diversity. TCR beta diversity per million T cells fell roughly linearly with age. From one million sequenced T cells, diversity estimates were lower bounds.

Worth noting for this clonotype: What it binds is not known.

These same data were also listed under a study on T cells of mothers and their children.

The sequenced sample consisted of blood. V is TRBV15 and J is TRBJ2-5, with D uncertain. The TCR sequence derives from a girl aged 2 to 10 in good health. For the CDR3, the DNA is TGTGCCACCCACGACTCCCGTTCTCTTGGAGAGACCCAGTACTTC. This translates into CATHDSRSLGETQYF.